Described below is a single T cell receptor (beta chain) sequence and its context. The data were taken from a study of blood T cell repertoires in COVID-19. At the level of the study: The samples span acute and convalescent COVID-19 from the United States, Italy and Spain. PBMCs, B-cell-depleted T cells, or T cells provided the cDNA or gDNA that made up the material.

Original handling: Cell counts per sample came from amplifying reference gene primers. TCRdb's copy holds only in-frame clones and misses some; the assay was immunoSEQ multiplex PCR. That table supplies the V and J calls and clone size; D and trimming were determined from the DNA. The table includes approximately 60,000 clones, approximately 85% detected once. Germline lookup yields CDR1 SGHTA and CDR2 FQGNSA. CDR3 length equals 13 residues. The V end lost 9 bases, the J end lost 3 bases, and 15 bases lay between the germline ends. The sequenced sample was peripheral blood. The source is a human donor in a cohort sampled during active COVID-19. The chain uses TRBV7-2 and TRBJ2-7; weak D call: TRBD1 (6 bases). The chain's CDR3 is CASGATGSYEQYF. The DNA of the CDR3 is TGTGCCAGTGGGGCGACAGGTAGCTACGAGCAGTACTTC.